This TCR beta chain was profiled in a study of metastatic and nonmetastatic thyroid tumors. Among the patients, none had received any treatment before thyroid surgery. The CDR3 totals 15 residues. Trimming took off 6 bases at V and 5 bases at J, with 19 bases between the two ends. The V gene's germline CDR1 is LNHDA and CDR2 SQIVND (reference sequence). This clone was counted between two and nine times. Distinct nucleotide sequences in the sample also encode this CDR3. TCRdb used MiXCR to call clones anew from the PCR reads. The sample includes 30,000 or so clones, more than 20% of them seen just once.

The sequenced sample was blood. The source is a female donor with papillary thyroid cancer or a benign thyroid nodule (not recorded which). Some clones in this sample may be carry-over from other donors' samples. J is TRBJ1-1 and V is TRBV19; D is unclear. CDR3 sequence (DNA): TGTGCCAGTAGGGGAGGTGCTGCAGCGGAGACTGAAGCTTTCTTT. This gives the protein CASRGGAAAETEAFF.